This T cell receptor (beta chain) was retrieved from a study of blood T cell repertoires in COVID-19 (dated by TCRdb to between 2020 and 2021). In the study overall: Samples covering the acute and convalescent phases of COVID-19 were provided by collaborators in the United States, Italy and Spain. The prospective study material was composed of cDNA or gDNA derived from T cells, B-cell-depleted T cells, or PBMCs. The dataset comprised deeply sampled blood TCRbeta repertoires from subjects exposed to, actively infected with, or recovered from COVID-19. The repertoires were released in a freely available public database intended as a resource for research on the immune response to SARS-CoV-2. The samples were drawn from the first 160 participants of the ongoing ImmuneRACE study and from about 1,200 subjects provided by 6 global collaborators. Nearly every sample came with metadata listing a de-identified subject ID, COVID-19 status, age in years and sex. Where available, HLA class I and class II types were obtained from metadata supplied by the sample provider rather than from assay-based typing. What the study reported, not specific to this receptor: How much clinical and demographic metadata was included differed by source and by participant, and the metadata was provided uncurated.

Reading from cysteine to phenylalanine, the CDR3 counts 15 amino acids. This entry keeps only the CDR3 DNA: 45 bases, framed from base 1. In the germline V gene (reference sequence), CDR1 corresponds to LNHDA and CDR2 to SQIVND. V is cut back by 1 base and J by 7 bases, with 5 bases in the junction unmatched. Whole blood was collected in K2EDTA tubes by collaborating institutions according to the institutions' own protocols. For TCRbeta analysis, collaborators shipped samples in one of three forms: frozen whole blood, isolated PBMCs, or DNA extracted from either of those sample types. TCRbeta CDR3 regions were amplified from genomic DNA by means of the immunoSEQ Assay, a bias-controlled multiplex PCR. Under the source paper's analysis protocol: Within the assay, amplification of reference gene primers was used to estimate how many nucleated cells each sample contained. To quantify the absolute abundance of each unique TCRbeta CDR3 rearrangement, sequence reads were collapsed and filtered. For each sample, productive Simpson clonality was calculated as the square root of Simpson's diversity index over productive rearrangements. In TCRdb, the immuneACCESS table is reduced to in-frame sequences with V and J assigned. These tables do not hold every clone; where another copy was compared, an unresolved V gene accounts for under half, and the others remain unexplained. V and J calls and clone size are given by that table; D and trimming were obtained from the DNA. In all, the sample holds more than 95,000 clones, and roughly 90% of those were seen once. Approximately 8% of the sample is in the top ten clones.

A word on this clone: Its target antigen remains unknown. No base quality information exists; no much larger clone differs at one position.

The sequenced sample consisted of peripheral blood. In this chain, TRBV19 is recombined with TRBJ1-5; TRBD1 agrees with 9 junctional bases. The receptor was derived from a man aged 50-59 years with acute or convalescent COVID-19. The encoded CDR3 is CASSIGGQGFQPQHF. The DNA sequence is given as TGTGCCAGTAGTATAGGGGGACAGGGATTCCAGCCCCAGCATTTT.